The 9 T cell receptor beta chains below come from one sample, sequenced in a study of tumor and adjacent non-tumor tissue in lung cancer. Three rounds of nested PCR, following a modified ARM-PCR protocol, produced the TCRbeta library. Via MiXCR, TCRdb re-called the multiplex PCR reads, giving one row per CDR3 protein. Of about 93,000 distinct CDR3 sequences listed, approximately 57% were seen once; the top ten hold more than 14%. This sample's RNA came from whole unsorted tissue. Sequencing used lung tumor tissue. The receptors were gathered from a man between 65 and 80 years old with non-small cell lung cancer.

This clonotype was seen many times. This chain connects TRBV29-1 to TRBJ2-5; D gene ambiguous. The germline gives CDR1 SQVTM, CDR2 ANQGSEA. This CDR3 is built from 12 residues. V dropped 7 bases and J dropped 1 base, with 10 bases sitting between them. The CDR3, as DNA: TGCAGCGCCATAACTGGCCAAGAGACCCAGTACTTC. It specifies CSAITGQETQYF.

A note on this clonotype: Mismatch with germline at one junction end may stem from a read error. The V call is TRBV11-2, the J call TRBJ2-3; D could derive from TRBD1 or TRBD2 (6 bases each). Germline-derived CDR1 and CDR2 are SGHAT and FQNNGV. The CDR3 is made up of 14 amino acids. CDR3 residues: CANNLEGGPDTQYF. In nucleotides, the CDR3 is TGTGCCAACAACTTAGAGGGGGGCCCAGATACACAGTATTTT. The full variable domain, in which reference TRBV11-2 and TRBJ2-3 provide the parts outside the CDR3, is EAGVAQSPRYKIIEKRQSVAFWCNPISGHATLYWYQQILGQGPKLLIQFQNNGVVDDSQLPKDRFSAERLKGVDSTLKIQPAKLEDSAVYLCANNLEGGPDTQYFGPGTRLTVL.

On this clonotype itself: This may arise from a read error, as a much more abundant clone is one base away. This rearrangement joins TRBV20-1 to TRBJ2-1, with D possibly being TRBD2 (6 bases). Germline assignment: CDR1 DFQATT and CDR2 SNEGSKA (reference sequence). The CDR3 contains 11 residues. CDR3 DNA: TGCAGTGGGGGTAGCGGTTATGAGCAGCTCTTC. Translation: CSGGSGYEQLF.

A note on this clonotype: This sequence may be a read error, since a much larger clone differs from it by one base. V usage is TRBV7-8 and J usage is TRBJ1-1; TRBD1 might be the D (5 bases). CDR1 and CDR2 (germline): SGHVS, FQNEAQ. The CDR3 is made up of 14 amino acids. CDR3 nucleotides: TGTGCCAACAGCTCAGGACATTTGAACACTGAAGCTTTCTTT. Translating gives CANSSGHLNTEAFF.

Remarks on this clonotype: The junction and the germline gene differ at one end; a read error may be behind it. The chain uses TRBV6-1 and TRBJ2-6; tentatively, D is TRBD1 (5 bases). The CDR3 loop spans 16 amino acids. The germline V gene encodes CDR1 MNHNS and CDR2 SASEGT. CDR3 in DNA: TGTACCAGCAGTGCCGAGTACAGCTCTGGGGCCAACATCCTGACTTTC. Translated, it gives CTSSAEYSSGANILTF.

This clonotype has ten or more counts. The J gene is TRBJ2-1, the V gene TRBV5-1; 10 bases map to TRBD1. Germline-derived CDR1 and CDR2 are SGHRS and YFSETQ. The junction had 12 bases not matched to a gene; V was cut back by 6 bases and J by 0 bases. There are 18 residues in the CDR3. The CDR3 loop reads CASIPGTGAPDSYNEQFF. The DNA of the CDR3 is TGCGCCAGCATCCCCGGGACAGGGGCTCCCGACTCCTACAATGAGCAGTTCTTC.

As regards this clonotype: One end of the junction does not line up with germline, which may come from a read error. J is TRBJ2-2 and V is TRBV6-1; TRBD1 might be the D (6 bases). The CDR3 consists of 16 residues. Germline V gives CDR1 MNHNS, CDR2 SASEGT. DNA for the CDR3: TGTGTCAGCAGTGATTCACAGGGTTCGGATACAGGGGAGCTGTTTTTT. This encodes CVSSDSQGSDTGELFF.

This clonotype was counted once. The chain uses TRBV11-1 and TRBJ2-5, with 11 positions matching TRBD2. The V and J ends lost 6 bases and 0 bases, in that order; junction bases with no gene match: 15. The CDR3 has 19 residues. Germline CDR1 SGHAT, CDR2 FQDESV (reference sequence). The CDR3 DNA follows: TGTGCCAGCAGTTTAAGAACGGGACTAGCGGAATGGTACCAAGAGACCCAGTACTTC. It specifies CASSLRTGLAEWYQETQYF.

Remarks on this clonotype: A much larger clonotype is one base distant, so this may be a read error. The gene calls are TRBV6-2 or TRBV6-3 and TRBJ2-1; 11 bases agree with TRBD2. Germline-derived CDR1 and CDR2 are MNHEY and SVGEGT. This CDR3 is built from 16 residues. The CDR3 nucleotides are TGTGCCGGCAGTTTAACTAGCGGGGGAGCCTACAATGAGCAGTTCTTC. This gives the protein CAGSLTSGGAYNEQFF.